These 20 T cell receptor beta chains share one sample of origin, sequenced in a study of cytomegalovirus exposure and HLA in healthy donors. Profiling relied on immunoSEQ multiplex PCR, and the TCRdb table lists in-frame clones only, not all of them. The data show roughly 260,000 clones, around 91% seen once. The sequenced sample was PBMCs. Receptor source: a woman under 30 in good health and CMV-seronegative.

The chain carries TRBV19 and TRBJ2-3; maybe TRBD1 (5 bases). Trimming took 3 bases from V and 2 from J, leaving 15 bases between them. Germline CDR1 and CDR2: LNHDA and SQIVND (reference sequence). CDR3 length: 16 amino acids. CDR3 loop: CASSIGANELTDTQYF. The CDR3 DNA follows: TGTGCCAGTAGTATTGGGGCTAACGAACTCACAGATACGCAGTATTTT. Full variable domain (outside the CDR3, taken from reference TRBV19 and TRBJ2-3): DGGITQSPKYLFRKEGQNVTLSCEQNLNHDAMYWYRQDPGQGLRLIYYSQIVNDFQKGDIAEGYSVSREKKESFPLTVTSAQKNPTAFYLCASSIGANELTDTQYFGPGTRLTVL.

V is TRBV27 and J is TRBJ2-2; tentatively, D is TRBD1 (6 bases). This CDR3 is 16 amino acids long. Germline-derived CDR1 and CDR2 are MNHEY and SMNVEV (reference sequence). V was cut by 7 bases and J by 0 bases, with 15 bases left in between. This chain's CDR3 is CASTHLDSSNTGELFF. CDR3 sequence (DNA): TGTGCCAGCACCCATCTGGACAGTTCGAACACCGGGGAGCTGTTTTTT.

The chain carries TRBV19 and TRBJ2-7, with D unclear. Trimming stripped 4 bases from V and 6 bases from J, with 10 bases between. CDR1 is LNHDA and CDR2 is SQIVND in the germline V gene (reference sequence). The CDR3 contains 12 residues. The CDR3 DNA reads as TGTGCCAGTAGTAGTCTTCTTCGCGAGCAGTACTTC. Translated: CASSSLLREQYF.

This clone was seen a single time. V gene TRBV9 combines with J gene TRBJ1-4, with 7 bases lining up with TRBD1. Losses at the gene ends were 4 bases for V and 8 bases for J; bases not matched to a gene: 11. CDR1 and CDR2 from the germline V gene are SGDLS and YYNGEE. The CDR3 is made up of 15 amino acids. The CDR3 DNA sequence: TGTGCCAGCAGCTCCGGGACAGCGCCTTACGAAAAACTGTTTTTT. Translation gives CASSSGTAPYEKLFF.

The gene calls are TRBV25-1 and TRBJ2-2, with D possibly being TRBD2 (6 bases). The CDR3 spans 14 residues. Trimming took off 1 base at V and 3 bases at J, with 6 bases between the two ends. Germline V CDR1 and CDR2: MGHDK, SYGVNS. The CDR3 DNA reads TGTGCCAGCAGTGAATGGGGGGACACCGGGGAGCTGTTTTTT. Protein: CASSEWGDTGELFF.

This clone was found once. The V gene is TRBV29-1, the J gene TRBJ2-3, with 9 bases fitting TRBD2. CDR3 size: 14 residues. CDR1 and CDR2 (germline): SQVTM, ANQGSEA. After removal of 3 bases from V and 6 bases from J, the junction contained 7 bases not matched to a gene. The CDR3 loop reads CSVDSSGVVDTQYF. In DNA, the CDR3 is TGCAGCGTTGACTCTAGCGGGGTGGTTGATACGCAGTATTTT.

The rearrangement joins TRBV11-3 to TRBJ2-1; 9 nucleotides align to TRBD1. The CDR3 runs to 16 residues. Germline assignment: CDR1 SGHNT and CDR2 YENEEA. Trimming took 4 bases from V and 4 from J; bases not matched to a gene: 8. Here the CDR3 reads CASSSTGTGRYNEQFF. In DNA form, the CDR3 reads TGTGCCAGCAGCTCGACCGGGACAGGGCGATACAATGAGCAGTTCTTC.

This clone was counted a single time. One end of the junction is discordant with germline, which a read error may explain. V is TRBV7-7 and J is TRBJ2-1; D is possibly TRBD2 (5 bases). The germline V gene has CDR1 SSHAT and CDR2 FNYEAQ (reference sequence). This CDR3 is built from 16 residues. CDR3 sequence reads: CASSLASRVPYNEQFF. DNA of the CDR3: TGTGCTAGCAGCTTAGCGTCTCGAGTCCCCTACAATGAGCAGTTCTTC.

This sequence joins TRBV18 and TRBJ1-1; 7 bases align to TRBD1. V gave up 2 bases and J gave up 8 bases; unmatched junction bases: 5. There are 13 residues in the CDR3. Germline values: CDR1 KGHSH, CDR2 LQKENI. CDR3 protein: CASSPGQEGEAFF. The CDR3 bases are TGTGCCAGCTCACCAGGACAGGAAGGGGAAGCTTTCTTT.

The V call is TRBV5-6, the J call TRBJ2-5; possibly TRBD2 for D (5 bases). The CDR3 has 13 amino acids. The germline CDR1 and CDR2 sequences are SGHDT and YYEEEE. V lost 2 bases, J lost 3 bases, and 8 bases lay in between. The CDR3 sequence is CASSFLAEETQYF. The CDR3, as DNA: TGTGCCAGCAGCTTTCTAGCCGAAGAGACCCAGTACTTC.

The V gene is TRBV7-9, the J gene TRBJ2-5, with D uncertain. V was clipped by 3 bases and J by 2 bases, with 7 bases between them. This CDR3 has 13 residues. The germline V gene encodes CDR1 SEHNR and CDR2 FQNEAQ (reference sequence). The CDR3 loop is CASSFPGQETQYF. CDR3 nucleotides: TGTGCCAGCAGCTTTCCGGGTCAAGAGACCCAGTACTTC. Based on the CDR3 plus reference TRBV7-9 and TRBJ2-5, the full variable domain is DTGVSQNPRHKITKRGQNVTFRCDPISEHNRLYWYRQTLGQGPEFLTYFQNEAQLEKSRLLSDRFSAERPKGSFSTLEIQRTEQGDSAMYLCASSFPGQETQYFGPGTRLLVL.

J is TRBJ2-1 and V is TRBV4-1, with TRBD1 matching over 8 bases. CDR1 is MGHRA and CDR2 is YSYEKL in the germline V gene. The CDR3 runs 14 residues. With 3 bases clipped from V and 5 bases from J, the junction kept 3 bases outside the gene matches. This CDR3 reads CASSHQDRDNEQFF. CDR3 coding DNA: TGCGCCAGCAGCCACCAGGACAGGGACAATGAGCAGTTCTTC.

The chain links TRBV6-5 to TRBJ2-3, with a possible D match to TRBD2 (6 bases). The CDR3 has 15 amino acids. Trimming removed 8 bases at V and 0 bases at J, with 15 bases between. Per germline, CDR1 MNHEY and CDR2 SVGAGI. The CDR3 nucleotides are TGTGCCAGCGGACTAAACAGGCGAAGCACAGATACGCAGTATTTT. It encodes CASGLNRRSTDTQYF.

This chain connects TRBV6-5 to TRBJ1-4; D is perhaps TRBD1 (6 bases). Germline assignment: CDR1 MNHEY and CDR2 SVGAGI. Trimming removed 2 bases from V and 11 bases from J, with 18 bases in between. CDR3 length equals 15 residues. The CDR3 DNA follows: TGTGCCAGCAGTTACGGATGGACAGCCCACGGGAAACTGTTTTTT. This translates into CASSYGWTAHGKLFF.

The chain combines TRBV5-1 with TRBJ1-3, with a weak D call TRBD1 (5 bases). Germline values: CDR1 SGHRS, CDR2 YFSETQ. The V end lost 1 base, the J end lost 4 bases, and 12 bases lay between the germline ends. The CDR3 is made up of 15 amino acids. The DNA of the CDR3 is TGCGCCAGCAGCTTGCCACAGGAGCCGGGAAACACCATATATTTT. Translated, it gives CASSLPQEPGNTIYF.

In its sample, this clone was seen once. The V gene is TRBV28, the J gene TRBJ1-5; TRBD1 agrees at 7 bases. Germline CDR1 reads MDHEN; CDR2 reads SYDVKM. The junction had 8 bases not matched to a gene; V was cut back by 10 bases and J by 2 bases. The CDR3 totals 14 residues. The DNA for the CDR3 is TGTGCCACTCGGGCAGGGGGACGCAATCAGCCCCAGCATTTT. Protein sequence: CATRAGGRNQPQHF. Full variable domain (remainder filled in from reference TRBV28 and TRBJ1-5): DVKVTQSSRYLVKRTGEKVFLECVQDMDHENMFWYRQDPGLGLRLIYFSYDVKMKEKGDIPEGYSVSREKKERFSLILESASTNQTSMYLCATRAGGRNQPQHFGDGTRLSIL.

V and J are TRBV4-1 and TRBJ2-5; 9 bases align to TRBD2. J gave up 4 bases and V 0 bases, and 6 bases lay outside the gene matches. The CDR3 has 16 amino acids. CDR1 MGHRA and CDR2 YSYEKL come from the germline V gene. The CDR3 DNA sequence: TGCGCCAGCAGCCAAGATCGAGCGGGGGGTGGAGAGACCCAGTACTTC. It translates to CASSQDRAGGGETQYF.

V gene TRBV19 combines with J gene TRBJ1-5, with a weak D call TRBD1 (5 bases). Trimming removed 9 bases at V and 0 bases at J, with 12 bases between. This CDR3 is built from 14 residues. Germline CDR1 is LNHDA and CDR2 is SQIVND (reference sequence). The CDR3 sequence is CASKKGLSNQPQHF. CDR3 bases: TGTGCCAGCAAGAAGGGGCTTAGCAATCAGCCCCAGCATTTT.

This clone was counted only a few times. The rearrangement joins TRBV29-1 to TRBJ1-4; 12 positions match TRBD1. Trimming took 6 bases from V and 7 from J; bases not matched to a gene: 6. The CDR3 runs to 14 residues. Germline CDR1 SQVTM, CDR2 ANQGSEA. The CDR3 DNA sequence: TGCAGCGTGGGGGACAGGGGGCGAGGTGAAAAACTGTTTTTT. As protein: CSVGDRGRGEKLFF.

The CDR3 region is CASSSQRTEYNEQFF. The CDR3, as DNA: TGTGCCAGCAGCTCGCAGAGGACTGAGTACAATGAGCAGTTCTTC. The J gene is TRBJ2-1, the V gene TRBV7-2; possible D gene TRBD2, 5 bases. Trimming left V 4 bases short and J 4 bases short, with 14 bases between. This CDR3 spans 15 amino acids. Germline CDR1 and CDR2: SGHTA and FQGNSA.